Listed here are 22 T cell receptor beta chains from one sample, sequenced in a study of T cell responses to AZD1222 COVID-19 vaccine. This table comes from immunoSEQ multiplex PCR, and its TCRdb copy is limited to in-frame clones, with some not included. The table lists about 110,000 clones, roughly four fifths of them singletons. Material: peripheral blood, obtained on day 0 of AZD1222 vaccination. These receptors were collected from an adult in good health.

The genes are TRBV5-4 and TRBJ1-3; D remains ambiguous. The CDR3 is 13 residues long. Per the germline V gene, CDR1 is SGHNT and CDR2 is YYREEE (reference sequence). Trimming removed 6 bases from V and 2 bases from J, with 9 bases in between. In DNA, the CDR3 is TGTGCCAGCACCCGGGATCCTGGAAACACCATATATTTT. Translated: CASTRDPGNTIYF.

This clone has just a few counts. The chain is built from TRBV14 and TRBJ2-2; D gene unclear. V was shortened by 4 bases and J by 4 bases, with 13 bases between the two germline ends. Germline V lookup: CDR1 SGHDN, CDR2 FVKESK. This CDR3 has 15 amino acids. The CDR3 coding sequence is TGTGCCAGCAGCCCACGGCAGGTCCTCACCGGGGAGCTGTTTTTT. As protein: CASSPRQVLTGELFF.

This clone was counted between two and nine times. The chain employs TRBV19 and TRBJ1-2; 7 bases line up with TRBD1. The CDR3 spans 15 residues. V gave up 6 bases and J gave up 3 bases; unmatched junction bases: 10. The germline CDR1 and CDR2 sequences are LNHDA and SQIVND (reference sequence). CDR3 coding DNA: TGTGCCAGTAGAGATAACACAGGGGACCACTATGGCTACACCTTC. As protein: CASRDNTGDHYGYTF.

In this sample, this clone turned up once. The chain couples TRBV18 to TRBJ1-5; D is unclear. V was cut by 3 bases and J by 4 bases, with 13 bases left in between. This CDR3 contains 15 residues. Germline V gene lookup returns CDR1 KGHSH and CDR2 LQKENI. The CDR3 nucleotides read TGTGCCAGCTCACCGGAACTGTCGGCGAATCAGCCCCAGCATTTT. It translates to CASSPELSANQPQHF.

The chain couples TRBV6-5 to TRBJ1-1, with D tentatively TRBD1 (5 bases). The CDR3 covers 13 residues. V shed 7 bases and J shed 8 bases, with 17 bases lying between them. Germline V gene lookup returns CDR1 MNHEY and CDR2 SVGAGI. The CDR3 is CASTITGRAEAFF. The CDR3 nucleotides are TGTGCCAGCACAATTACAGGAAGGGCCGAAGCTTTCTTT.

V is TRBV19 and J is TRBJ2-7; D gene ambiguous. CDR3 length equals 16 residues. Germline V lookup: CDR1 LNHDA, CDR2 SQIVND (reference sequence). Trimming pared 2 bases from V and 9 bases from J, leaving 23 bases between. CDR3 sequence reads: CASSIFEAGRNMVQYF. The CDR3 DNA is TGTGCCAGTAGTATATTCGAGGCAGGCCGCAACATGGTGCAGTACTTC.

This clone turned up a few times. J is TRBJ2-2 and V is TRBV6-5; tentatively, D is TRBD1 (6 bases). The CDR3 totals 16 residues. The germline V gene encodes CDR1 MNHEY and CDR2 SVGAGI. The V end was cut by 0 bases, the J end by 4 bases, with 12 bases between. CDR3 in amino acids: CASSYSSWGRTGELFF. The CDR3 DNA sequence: TGTGCCAGCAGTTACTCGTCGTGGGGGCGCACCGGGGAGCTGTTTTTT.

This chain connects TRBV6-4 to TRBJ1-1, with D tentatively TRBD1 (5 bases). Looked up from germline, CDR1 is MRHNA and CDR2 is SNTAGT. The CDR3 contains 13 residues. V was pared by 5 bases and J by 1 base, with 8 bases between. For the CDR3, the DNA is TGTGCCAGCAGTTCCCAGGGGAACACTGAAGCTTTCTTT. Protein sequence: CASSSQGNTEAFF.

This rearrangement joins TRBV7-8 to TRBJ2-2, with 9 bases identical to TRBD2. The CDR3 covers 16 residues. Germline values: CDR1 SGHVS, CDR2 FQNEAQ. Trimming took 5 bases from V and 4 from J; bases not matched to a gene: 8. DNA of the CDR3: TGTGCCAGCAGCCCCTGGACTAGCGTGAGCACCGGGGAGCTGTTTTTT. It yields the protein CASSPWTSVSTGELFF.

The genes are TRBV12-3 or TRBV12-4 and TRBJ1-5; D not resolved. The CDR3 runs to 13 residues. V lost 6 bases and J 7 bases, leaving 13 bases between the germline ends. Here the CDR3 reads CASSLTQRQPQHF. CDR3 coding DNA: TGTGCCAGCAGCCTGACACAGCGGCAGCCCCAGCATTTT.

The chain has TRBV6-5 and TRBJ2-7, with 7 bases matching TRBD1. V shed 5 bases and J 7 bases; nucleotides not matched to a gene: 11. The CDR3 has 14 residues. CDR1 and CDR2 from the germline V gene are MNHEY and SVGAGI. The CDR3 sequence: CASSRQGVLEEQYF. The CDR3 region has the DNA TGTGCCAGCAGTCGACAGGGAGTTCTGGAAGAGCAGTACTTC.

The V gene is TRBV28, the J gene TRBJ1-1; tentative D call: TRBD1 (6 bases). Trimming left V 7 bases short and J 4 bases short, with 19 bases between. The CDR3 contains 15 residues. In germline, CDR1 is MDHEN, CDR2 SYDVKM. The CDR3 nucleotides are TGTGCCAGCAATCCAGCTCAGGGGAGGAGCACTGAAGCTTTCTTT. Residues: CASNPAQGRSTEAFF.

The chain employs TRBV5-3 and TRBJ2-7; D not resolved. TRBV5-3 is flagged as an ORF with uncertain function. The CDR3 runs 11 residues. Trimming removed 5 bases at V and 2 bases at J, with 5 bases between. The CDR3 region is CARSLTYEQYF. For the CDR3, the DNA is TGTGCCAGAAGTCTAACCTACGAGCAGTACTTC.

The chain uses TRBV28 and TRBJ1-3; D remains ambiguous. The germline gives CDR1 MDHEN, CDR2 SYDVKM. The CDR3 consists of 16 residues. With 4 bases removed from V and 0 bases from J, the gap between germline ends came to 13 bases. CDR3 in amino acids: CASSSYVLSSGNTIYF. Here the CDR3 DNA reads TGTGCCAGCAGTTCCTACGTACTGAGCTCTGGAAACACCATATATTTT.

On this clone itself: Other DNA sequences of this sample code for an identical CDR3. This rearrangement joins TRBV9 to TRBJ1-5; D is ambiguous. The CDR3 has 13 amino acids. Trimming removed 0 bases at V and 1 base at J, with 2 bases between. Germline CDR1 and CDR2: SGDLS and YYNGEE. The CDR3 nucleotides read TGTGCCAGCAGCGTAGGCAGCAATCAGCCCCAGCATTTT. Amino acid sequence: CASSVGSNQPQHF.

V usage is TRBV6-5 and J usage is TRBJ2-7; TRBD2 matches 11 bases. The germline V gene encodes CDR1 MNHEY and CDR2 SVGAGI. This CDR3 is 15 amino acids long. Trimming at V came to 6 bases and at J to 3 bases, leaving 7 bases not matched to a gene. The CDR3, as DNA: TGTGCCAGCAGAGACGGGACTAGCGGCTACTACGAGCAGTACTTC. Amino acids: CASRDGTSGYYEQYF.

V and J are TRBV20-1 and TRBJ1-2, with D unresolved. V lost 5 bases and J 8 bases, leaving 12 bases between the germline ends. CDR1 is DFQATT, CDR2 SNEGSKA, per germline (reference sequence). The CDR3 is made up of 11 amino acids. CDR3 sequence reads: CSARSSAGYTF. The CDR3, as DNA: TGCAGTGCTCGTTCCTCTGCGGGCTACACCTTC.

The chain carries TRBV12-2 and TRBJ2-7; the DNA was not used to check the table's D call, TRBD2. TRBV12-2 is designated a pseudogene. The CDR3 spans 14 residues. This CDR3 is CASRLDVRGSEQYF. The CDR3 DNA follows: TGTGCAAGTCGCTTAGATGTTCGGGGTTCCGAGCAGTACTTC.

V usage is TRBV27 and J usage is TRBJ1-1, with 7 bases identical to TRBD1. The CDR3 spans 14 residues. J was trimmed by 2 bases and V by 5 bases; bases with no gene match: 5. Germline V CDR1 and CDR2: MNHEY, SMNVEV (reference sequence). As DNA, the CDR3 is TGTGCCAGCAGTATACGACAGGGTAACACTGAAGCTTTCTTT. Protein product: CASSIRQGNTEAFF.

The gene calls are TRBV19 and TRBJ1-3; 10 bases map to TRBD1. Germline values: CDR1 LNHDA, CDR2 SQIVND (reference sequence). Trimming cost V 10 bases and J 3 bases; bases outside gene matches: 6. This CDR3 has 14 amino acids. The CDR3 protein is CATRTGGSGNTIYF. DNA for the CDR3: TGTGCCACCAGGACAGGGGGAAGTGGAAACACCATATATTTT. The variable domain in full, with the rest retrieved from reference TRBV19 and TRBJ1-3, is DGGITQSPKYLFRKEGQNVTLSCEQNLNHDAMYWYRQDPGQGLRLIYYSQIVNDFQKGDIAEGYSVSREKKESFPLTVTSAQKNPTAFYLCATRTGGSGNTIYFGEGSWLTVV.

The CDR3 spells CASSFPGGGAFF. The CDR3 DNA reads as TGTGCCAGCAGTTTCCCAGGGGGTGGAGCTTTCTTT. The chain has TRBV28 and TRBJ1-1; the match to TRBD1 covers 7 bases. This CDR3 comprises 12 residues. With 3 bases clipped from V and 10 bases from J, the junction kept 5 bases outside the gene matches. Germline CDR1 reads MDHEN; CDR2 reads SYDVKM. The complete variable domain, with remaining parts taken from reference TRBV28 and TRBJ1-1, reads DVKVTQSSRYLVKRTGEKVFLECVQDMDHENMFWYRQDPGLGLRLIYFSYDVKMKEKGDIPEGYSVSREKKERFSLILESASTNQTSMYLCASSFPGGGAFFGQGTRLTVV.

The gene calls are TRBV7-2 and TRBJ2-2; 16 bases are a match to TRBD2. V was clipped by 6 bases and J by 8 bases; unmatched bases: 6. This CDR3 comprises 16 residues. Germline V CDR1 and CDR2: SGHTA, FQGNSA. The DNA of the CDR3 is TGTGCCAGCAGTCCCGGGACTAGCGGGAGGGTGGGGGAGCTGTTTTTT. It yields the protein CASSPGTSGRVGELFF.